Reported below is one TCR beta chain. What this receptor recognizes is not known. There are no base qualities to consult, and no much larger clone falls within one base. The data derive from a study of control samples from healthy donors and cancer patients (dated by TCRdb to 2018 to 2020). The method behind the library was the immunoSEQ multiplex PCR assay. This immuneACCESS table, as held by TCRdb, lists in-frame sequences with V and J called but not all clones. Of the missing ones, under half trace to an unresolved V gene in checked studies; the others have no known cause. The sample records some 140,000 clones, 94% of which are singletons. The top ten hold around 6.2% of the sample. Counted from cysteine to phenylalanine, this CDR3 has 15 amino acids. Just the 45-base CDR3 DNA is kept, in frame starting at base 1. Trimming accounts for 0 bases at V and 0 bases at J, while the number of junction bases matched to no gene is 2. Reading the germline V gene gives CDR1 LGHNA and CDR2 YSLEER.

The TCR sequence derives from a man in his forties in good health. The sequencing input was blood. The V and J genes are TRBV4-3 and TRBJ2-7, and 7 bases in between align with TRBD1. The sequence in DNA is TGCGCCAGCAGCCAAGATGGACAGGTCTCCTACGAGCAGTACTTC. Translated, this is CASSQDGQVSYEQYF.